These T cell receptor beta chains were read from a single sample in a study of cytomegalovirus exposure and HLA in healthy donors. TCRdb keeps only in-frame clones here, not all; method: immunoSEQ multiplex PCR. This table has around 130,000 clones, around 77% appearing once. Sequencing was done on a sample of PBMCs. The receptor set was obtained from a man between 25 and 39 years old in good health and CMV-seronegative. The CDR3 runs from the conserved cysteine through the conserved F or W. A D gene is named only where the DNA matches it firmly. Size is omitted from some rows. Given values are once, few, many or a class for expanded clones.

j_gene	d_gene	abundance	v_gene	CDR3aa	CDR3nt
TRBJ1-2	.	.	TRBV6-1	CASSVAGTKNYGYTF	TGTGCCAGCAGTGTGGCAGGGACAAAAAACTATGGCTACACCTTC
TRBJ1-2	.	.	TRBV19	CASSAGLNYGYTF	TGTGCCAGTAGTGCCGGACTGAACTATGGCTACACCTTC
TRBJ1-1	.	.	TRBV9	CASSGGGDVSEAFF	TGTGCCAGCAGCGGGGGGGGCGATGTCTCTGAAGCTTTCTTT
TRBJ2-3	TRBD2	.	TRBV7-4	CASSRGTSGRRDTQYF	TGTGCCAGCAGCCGCGGGACTAGCGGGAGAAGAGATACGCAGTATTTT
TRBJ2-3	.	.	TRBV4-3	CASSAGADSTDTQYF	TGCGCCAGCAGTGCCGGAGCAGATAGCACAGATACGCAGTATTTT
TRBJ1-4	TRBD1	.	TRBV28	CASLEGRGREKLFF	TGTGCCAGCCTTGAGGGCAGGGGGCGAGAAAAACTGTTTTTT
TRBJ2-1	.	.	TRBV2	CASLYSDEQFF	TGTGCCAGCCTCTATTCGGATGAGCAGTTCTTC
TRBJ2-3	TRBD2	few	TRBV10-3	CAISEFPGGSGGPQYF	TGTGCCATCAGTGAGTTTCCAGGGGGGAGCGGGGGGCCGCAGTATTTT
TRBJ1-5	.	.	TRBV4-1	CASSPGRGGGNQPQHF	TGCGCCAGCAGCCCGGGGCGGGGGGGAGGCAATCAGCCCCAGCATTTT
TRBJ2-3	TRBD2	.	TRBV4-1	CASRRFPAGDSDTQYF	TGCGCCAGCAGACGCTTTCCGGCGGGAGACTCAGATACGCAGTATTTT
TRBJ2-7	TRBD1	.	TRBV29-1	CSVRDRSEQYF	TGCAGCGTTCGGGACAGAAGCGAGCAGTACTTC
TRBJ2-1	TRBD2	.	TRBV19	CASRGSTSGGVSYNEQFF	TGTGCCAGTAGGGGCTCTACTAGCGGGGGGGTTTCCTACAATGAGCAGTTCTTC
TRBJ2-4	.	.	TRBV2	CASRPSGAKNIQYF	TGTGCCAGCAGACCCAGCGGTGCTAAAAACATTCAGTACTTC
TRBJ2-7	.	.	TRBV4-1	CASSQGPGVNYEQYF	TGCGCCAGCAGCCAAGGACCCGGGGTAAACTACGAGCAGTACTTC
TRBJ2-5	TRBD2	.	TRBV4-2	CASSQGTASGQETQYF	TGTGCCAGCAGCCAAGGTACCGCTAGCGGCCAAGAGACCCAGTACTTC
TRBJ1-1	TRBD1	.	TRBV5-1	CASSSLGQGVTEAFF	TGCGCCAGCAGCTCCTTGGGACAGGGAGTCACTGAAGCTTTCTTT
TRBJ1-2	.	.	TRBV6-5	CASSYERLAGYTF	TGTGCCAGCAGTTACGAGCGTCTTGCTGGCTACACCTTC
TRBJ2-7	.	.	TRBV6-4	CASSEGLGSYEQYF	TGTGCCAGCAGTGAGGGACTGGGATCCTACGAGCAGTACTTC
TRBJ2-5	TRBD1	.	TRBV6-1	CASSRTGGGETQYF	TGTGCCAGCAGCAGAACAGGGGGCGGTGAGACCCAGTACTTC
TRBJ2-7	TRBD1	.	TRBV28	CAGRDSNYEQYF	TGTGCCGGCAGGGACAGTAACTACGAGCAGTACTTC
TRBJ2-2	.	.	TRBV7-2	CASSLSRQIGTGELFF	TGTGCCAGCAGCTTATCCCGACAGATAGGCACCGGGGAGCTGTTTTTT
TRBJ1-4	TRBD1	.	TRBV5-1	CASSLVGQNVGYEKLFF	TGCGCCAGCAGCTTGGTGGGACAGAATGTCGGGTATGAAAAACTGTTTTTT
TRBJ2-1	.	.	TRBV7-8	CASSRSGDEQFF	TGTGCCAGCAGCCGGTCGGGGGATGAGCAGTTCTTC
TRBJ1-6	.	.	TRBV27	CASSPYSRATPLHF	TGTGCCAGCAGTCCCTACTCCAGGGCCACACCCCTCCACTTT
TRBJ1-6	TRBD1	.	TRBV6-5	CASSRQGGSSPLHF	TGTGCCAGCAGCCGACAGGGGGGAAGTTCACCCCTCCACTTT
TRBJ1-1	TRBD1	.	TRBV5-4	CASSLDRGYGTFF	TGTGCCAGCAGCTTGGACAGGGGCTACGGAACTTTCTTT
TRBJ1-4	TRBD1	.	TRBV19	CASSLEGGLANEKLFF	TGTGCCAGTAGTCTCGAAGGGGGCTTAGCTAATGAAAAACTGTTTTTT
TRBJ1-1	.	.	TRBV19	CASSMVRRVTEAFF	TGTGCCAGTAGTATGGTCCGGAGGGTGACTGAAGCTTTCTTT